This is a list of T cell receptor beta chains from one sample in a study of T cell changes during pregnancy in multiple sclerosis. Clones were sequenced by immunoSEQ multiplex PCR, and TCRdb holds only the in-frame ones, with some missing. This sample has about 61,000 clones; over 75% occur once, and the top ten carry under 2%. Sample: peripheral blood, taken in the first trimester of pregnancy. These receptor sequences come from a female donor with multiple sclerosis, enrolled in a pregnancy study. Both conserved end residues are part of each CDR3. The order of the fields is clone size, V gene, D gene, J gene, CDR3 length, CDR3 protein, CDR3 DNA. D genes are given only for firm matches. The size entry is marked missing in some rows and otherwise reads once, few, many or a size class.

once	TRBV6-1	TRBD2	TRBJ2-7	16	CASSEVVAGGPYEQYF	TGTGCCAGCAGTGAAGTGGTGGCGGGAGGGCCTTACGAGCAGTACTTC
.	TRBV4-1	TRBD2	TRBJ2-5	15	CASSQNPPSGETQYF	TGCGCCAGCAGCCAAAACCCCCCTAGCGGAGAGACCCAGTACTTC
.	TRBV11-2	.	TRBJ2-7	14	CASSQDSGDYEQYF	TGTGCCAGCAGCCAGGATTCGGGAGACTACGAGCAGTACTTC
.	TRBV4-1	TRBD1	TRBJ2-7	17	CASSQPNSGQKNYEQYF	TGCGCCAGCAGCCAACCAAATTCGGGACAGAAAAACTACGAGCAGTACTTC
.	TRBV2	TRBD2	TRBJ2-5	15	CASSGNGLVQETQYF	TGTGCCAGCAGTGGTAATGGACTAGTCCAAGAGACCCAGTACTTC
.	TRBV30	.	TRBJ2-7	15	CAWSVRWGTLDEQYF	TGTGCCTGGAGTGTTAGGTGGGGGACTCTGGACGAGCAGTACTTC
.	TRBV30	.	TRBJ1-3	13	CAWTQESGNTIYF	TGTGCCTGGACCCAGGAATCTGGAAACACCATATATTTT
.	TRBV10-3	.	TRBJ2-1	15	CAISEAGLMNNEQFF	TGTGCCATCAGTGAGGCGGGACTTATGAACAATGAGCAGTTCTTC
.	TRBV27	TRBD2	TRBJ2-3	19	CASSFTPPFGSGITDTQYF	TGTGCCAGCAGTTTCACCCCTCCTTTTGGTAGCGGGATCACAGATACGCAGTATTTT
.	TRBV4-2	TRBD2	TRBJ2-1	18	CASSLTPGGLAEYNEQFF	TGTGCCAGCAGCCTTACCCCGGGGGGACTAGCGGAATACAATGAGCAGTTCTTC
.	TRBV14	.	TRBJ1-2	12	CASSPSTYGYTF	TGTGCCAGCAGCCCGAGCACCTATGGCTACACCTTC
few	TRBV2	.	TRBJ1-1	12	CASSEGLVEAFF	TGTGCCAGCAGTGAAGGACTCGTAGAAGCTTTCTTT
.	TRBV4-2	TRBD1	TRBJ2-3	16	CASSQRTGVYADTQYF	TGTGCCAGCAGCCAACGGACAGGGGTTTATGCAGATACGCAGTATTTT
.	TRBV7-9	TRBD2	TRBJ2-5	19	CASSSSLPREATRGETQYF	TGTGCCAGCAGCTCCTCTCTCCCGCGGGAGGCGACAAGGGGAGAGACCCAGTACTTC
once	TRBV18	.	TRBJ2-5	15	CASSPGGLSKETQYF	TGTGCCAGCTCACCAGGAGGACTTTCTAAAGAGACCCAGTACTTC
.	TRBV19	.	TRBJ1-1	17	CASSPVGLGLMNTEAFF	TGTGCCAGTAGTCCGGTGGGCTTGGGACTGATGAACACTGAAGCTTTCTTT
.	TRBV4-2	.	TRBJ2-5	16	CASSQGRQALPETQYF	TGTGCCAGCAGCCAAGGGAGACAGGCCCTGCCGGAGACCCAGTACTTC
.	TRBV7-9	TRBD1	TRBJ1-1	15	CASSSGTDMNTEAFF	TGTGCCAGCAGCTCGGGGACAGACATGAACACTGAAGCTTTCTTT
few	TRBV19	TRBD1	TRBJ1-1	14	CASSAQGAGTEAFF	TGTGCCAGTAGTGCCCAGGGGGCTGGGACTGAAGCTTTCTTT
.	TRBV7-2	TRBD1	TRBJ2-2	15	CASRTFQGAGGELFF	TGTGCCAGCAGAACCTTCCAGGGGGCCGGCGGGGAGCTGTTTTTT
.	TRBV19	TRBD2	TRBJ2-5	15	CASSMGGGHRETQYF	TGTGCCAGTAGTATGGGGGGGGGTCATCGAGAGACCCAGTACTTC
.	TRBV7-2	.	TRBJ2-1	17	CASSPRNQGLNLIKQFF	TGTGCCAGCAGCCCCCGAAATCAGGGACTTAACCTAATAAAGCAGTTCTTC
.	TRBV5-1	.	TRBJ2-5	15	CASSLVGGSGETQYF	TGCGCCAGCAGCTTGGTCGGGGGTTCTGGGGAGACCCAGTACTTC
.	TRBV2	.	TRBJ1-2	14	CASSEQVGPYGYTF	TGTGCCAGCAGTGAACAGGTTGGGCCCTATGGCTACACCTTC
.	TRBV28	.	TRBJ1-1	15	CATASPPAGGPEAFF	TGTGCCACCGCCTCCCCCCCGGCGGGGGGCCCTGAAGCTTTCTTT
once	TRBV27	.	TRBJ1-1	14	CASSFRVFDTEAFF	TGTGCCAGCAGTTTCAGGGTGTTTGACACTGAAGCTTTCTTT
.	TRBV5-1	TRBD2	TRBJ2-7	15	CASSSQGRGGYEQYF	TGCGCCAGCAGCTCCCAAGGGAGGGGAGGGTACGAGCAGTACTTC
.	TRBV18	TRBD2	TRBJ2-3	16	CASSPITSGSADTQYF	TGTGCCAGCTCACCTATCACTAGCGGGAGTGCAGATACGCAGTATTTT
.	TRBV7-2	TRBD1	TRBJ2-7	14	CASSPDRGRDEQYF	TGTGCCAGCAGCCCGGACAGGGGGAGAGACGAGCAGTACTTC
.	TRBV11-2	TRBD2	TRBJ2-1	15	CASSLDTGGNNEQFF	TGTGCCAGCAGCTTAGATACGGGAGGGAACAATGAGCAGTTCTTC
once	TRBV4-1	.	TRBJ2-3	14	CASSQDYYQDTQYF	TGCGCCAGCAGCCAAGATTACTATCAAGATACGCAGTATTTT
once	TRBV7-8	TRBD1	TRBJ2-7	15	CASSIRTGKLYEQYF	TGTGCCAGCAGCATCCGGACAGGGAAGCTCTACGAGCAGTACTTC
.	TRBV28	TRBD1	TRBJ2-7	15	CASEPGTGPGYEQYF	TGTGCCAGCGAACCCGGGACAGGGCCAGGCTACGAGCAGTACTTC
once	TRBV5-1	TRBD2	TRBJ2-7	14	CASSLASGDYEQYF	TGCGCCAGCAGCTTGGCTAGCGGGGACTACGAGCAGTACTTC
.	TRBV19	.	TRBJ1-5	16	CASSTSGGPGNQPQHF	TGTGCCAGTAGTACGTCGGGAGGCCCAGGTAACCAGCCCCAGCATTTT
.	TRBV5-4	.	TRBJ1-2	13	CASSLSTNYGYTF	TGTGCCAGCAGCTTGTCTACTAACTATGGCTACACCTTC
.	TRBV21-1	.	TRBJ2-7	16	CASSVRYRDFPDEQYF	TGTGCCAGCAGCGTTCGTTACAGGGATTTCCCTGACGAGCAGTACTTC
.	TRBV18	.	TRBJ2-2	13	CASSPPETGELFF	TGTGCCAGCTCACCACCGGAGACCGGGGAGCTGTTTTTT
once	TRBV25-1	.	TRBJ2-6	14	CASSDRSGANVLTF	TGTGCCAGCAGTGATCGCTCTGGGGCCAACGTCCTGACTTTC
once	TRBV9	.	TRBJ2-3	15	CASSLRGAHTDTQYF	TGTGCCAGCAGCCTCAGGGGGGCTCACACAGATACGCAGTATTTT
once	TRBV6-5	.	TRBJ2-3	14	CASSSPAGVDTQYF	TGTGCCAGCAGTTCCCCTGCAGGGGTAGATACGCAGTATTTT
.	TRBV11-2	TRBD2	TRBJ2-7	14	CASSFSGTSYEQYF	TGTGCCAGCAGCTTTAGCGGGACTTCCTACGAGCAGTACTTC